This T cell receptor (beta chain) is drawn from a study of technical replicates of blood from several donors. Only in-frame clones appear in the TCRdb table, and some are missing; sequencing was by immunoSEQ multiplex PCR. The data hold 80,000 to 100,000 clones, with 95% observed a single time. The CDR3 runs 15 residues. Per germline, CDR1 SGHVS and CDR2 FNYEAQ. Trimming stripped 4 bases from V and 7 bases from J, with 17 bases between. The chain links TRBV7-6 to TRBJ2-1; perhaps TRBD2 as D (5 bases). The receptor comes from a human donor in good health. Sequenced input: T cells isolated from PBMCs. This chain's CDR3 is CASSYRGELGNEQFF. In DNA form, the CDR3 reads TGTGCCAGCAGCTACCGGGGAGAACTGGGGAATGAGCAGTTCTTC.